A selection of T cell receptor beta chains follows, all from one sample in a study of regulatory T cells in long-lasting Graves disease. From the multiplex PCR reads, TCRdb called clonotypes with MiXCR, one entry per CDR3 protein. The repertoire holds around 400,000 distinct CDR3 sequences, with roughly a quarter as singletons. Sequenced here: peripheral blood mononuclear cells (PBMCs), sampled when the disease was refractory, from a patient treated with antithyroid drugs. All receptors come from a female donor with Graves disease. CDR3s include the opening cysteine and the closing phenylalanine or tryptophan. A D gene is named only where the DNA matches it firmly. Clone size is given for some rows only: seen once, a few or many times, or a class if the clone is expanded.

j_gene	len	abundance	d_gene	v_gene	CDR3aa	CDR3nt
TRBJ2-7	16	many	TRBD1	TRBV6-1	CASTVIGQGVTYEQYF	TGTGCCAGCACTGTGATCGGACAGGGGGTTACCTACGAGCAGTACTTC
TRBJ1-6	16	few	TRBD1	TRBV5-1	CASSAGQAAGLSPLHF	TGCGCCAGCAGCGCAGGACAGGCGGCGGGTTTATCACCCCTCCACTTT
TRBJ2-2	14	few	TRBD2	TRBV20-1	CSAALGLGGRELFF	TGCAGTGCTGCCCTGGGACTAGGTGGCCGGGAGCTGTTTTTT
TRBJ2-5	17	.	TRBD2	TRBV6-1	CASSQAGTSGNQETQYF	TGTGCCAGCAGCCAAGCCGGGACTAGCGGTAACCAAGAGACCCAGTACTTC
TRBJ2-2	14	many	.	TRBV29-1	CSVQRDTYTGELFF	TGCAGCGTTCAAAGGGACACTTACACCGGGGAGCTGTTTTTT
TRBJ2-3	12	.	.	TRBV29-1	CSVEYSTDTQYF	TGCAGCGTTGAATACAGCACAGATACGCAGTATTTT
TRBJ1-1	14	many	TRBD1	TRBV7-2	CASSRPGQTLEAFF	TGTGCCAGCAGCCGACCGGGACAGACCCTTGAAGCTTTCTTT
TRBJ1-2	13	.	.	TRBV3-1	CASSQGVGGGYTF	TGTGCCAGCAGCCAAGGTGTCGGCGGGGGCTACACCTTC
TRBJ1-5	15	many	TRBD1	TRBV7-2	CASSLGQGFGQPQHF	TGTGCCAGCAGCTTAGGACAGGGTTTCGGCCAGCCCCAGCATTTT
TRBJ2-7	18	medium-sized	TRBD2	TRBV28	CASSPKGLAGRDSYEQYF	TGTGCCAGCAGTCCTAAGGGACTAGCGGGGCGTGACTCCTACGAGCAGTACTTC
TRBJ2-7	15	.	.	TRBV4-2	CASSQQSWGGYEQYF	TGTGCCAGCAGCCAACAGAGCTGGGGTGGCTACGAGCAGTACTTC
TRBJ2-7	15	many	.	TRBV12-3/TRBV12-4	CASRGWDKPPYEQYF	TGTGCCAGCAGGGGGTGGGACAAACCTCCATACGAGCAGTACTTC
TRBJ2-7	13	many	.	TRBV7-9	CASSYEIEPEQYF	TGTGCCAGCAGCTACGAGATCGAGCCCGAGCAGTACTTC
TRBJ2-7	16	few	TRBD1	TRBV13	CASTQRRQGQAYEQYF	TGTGCCAGCACACAGAGGAGACAGGGACAAGCCTACGAGCAGTACTTC
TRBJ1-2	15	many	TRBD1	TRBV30	CARRDRGHSSYGYTF	TGTGCCCGCCGGGACAGGGGGCATTCAAGCTATGGCTACACCTTC
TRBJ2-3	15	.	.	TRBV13	CASSAEGGSTDTQYF	TGTGCCAGCAGCGCAGAAGGAGGGAGCACAGATACGCAGTATTTT
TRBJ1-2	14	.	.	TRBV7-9	CASSPNTVNYGYTF	TGTGCCAGCAGCCCCAACACAGTTAACTATGGCTACACCTTC
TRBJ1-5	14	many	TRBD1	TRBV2	CASSTGQGNQPQHF	TGTGCCAGCAGTACGGGACAGGGTAATCAGCCCCAGCATTTT
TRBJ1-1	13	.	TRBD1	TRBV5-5	CASLQGTYTEAFF	TGTGCCAGCCTACAGGGGACTTACACTGAGGCTTTCTTT
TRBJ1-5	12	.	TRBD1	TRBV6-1	CASGTGGQPQHF	TGTGCCAGCGGGACAGGGGGCCAGCCCCAGCATTTT
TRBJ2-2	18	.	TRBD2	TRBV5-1	CASSFTLLAGGTSGELFF	TGCGCCAGCAGCTTTACCCTTCTAGCGGGAGGCACTTCCGGGGAGCTGTTTTTT
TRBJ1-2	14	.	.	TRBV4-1	CASSQATADYGYTF	TGCGCCAGCAGCCAAGCAACGGCTGACTATGGCTACACCTTC
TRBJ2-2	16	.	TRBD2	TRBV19	CASSPFLRTSPGELFF	TGTGCCAGTAGTCCCTTCCTTCGGACTAGCCCCGGGGAGCTGTTTTTT
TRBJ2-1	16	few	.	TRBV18	CASSHKALDSYNEQFF	TGTGCCAGCTCACATAAGGCCCTCGACTCCTACAATGAGCAGTTCTTC
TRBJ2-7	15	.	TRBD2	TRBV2	CASSERLAGTYEQYF	TGTGCCAGCAGTGAAAGACTAGCGGGGACCTACGAGCAGTACTTC
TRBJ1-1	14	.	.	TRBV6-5	CASSYSHENTEAFF	TGTGCCAGCAGTTACTCCCACGAGAACACTGAAGCTTTCTTT
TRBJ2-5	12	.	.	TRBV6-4	CASSDWRETQYF	TGTGCCAGCAGTGACTGGCGAGAGACCCAGTACTTC
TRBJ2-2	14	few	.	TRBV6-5	CAGSYFGNTGELFF	TGTGCCGGCAGTTACTTCGGGAACACCGGGGAGCTGTTTTTT
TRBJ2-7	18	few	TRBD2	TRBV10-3	CAISGGSPKTSGVYEQYF	TGTGCCATCAGCGGGGGGAGTCCAAAGACTAGCGGTGTCTACGAGCAGTACTTC
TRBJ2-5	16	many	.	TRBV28	CATSSEVGVPGETQYF	TGTGCCACCAGCTCTGAGGTGGGGGTCCCGGGGGAGACCCAGTACTTC
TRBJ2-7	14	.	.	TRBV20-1	CSASPRSHSYEQYF	TGCAGTGCTAGCCCCCGGAGTCACTCCTACGAGCAGTACTTC
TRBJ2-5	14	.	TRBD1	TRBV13	CASSPTGAQGTQYF	TGTGCCAGCAGCCCCACAGGGGCACAAGGGACCCAGTACTTC
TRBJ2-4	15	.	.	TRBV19	CASRPEGAGKNIQYF	TGTGCCAGTCGCCCGGAGGGGGCAGGGAAAAACATTCAGTACTTC
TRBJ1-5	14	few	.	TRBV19	CASSTRGLNQPQHF	TGTGCCAGTAGTACCAGGGGATTGAATCAGCCCCAGCATTTT
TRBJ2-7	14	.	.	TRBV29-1	CSVVTSVDPVEQYF	TGCAGCGTTGTTACCTCTGTGGATCCAGTCGAGCAGTACTTC
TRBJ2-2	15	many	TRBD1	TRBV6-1	CASRKTGTNTGELFF	TGTGCCAGCAGGAAGACAGGGACGAACACCGGGGAGCTGTTTTTT
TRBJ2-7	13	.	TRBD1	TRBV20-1	CSARDGRGREQYF	TGCAGTGCTAGAGATGGCAGGGGGCGCGAGCAGTACTTC
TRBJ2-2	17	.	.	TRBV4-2	CASSQDLPGVEDGELFF	TGTGCCAGCAGCCAAGATCTGCCTGGCGTAGAGGACGGGGAGCTGTTTTTT
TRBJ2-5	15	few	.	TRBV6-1	CASSPRDVWKETQYF	TGTGCCAGCAGTCCCCGGGACGTCTGGAAAGAGACCCAGTACTTC
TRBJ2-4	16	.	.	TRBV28	CASSFAGQGVKNIQYF	TGTGCCAGCAGTTTCGCGGGGCAGGGGGTCAAAAACATTCAGTACTTC
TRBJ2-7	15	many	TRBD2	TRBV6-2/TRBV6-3	CASVPPGTSNHEQYF	TGTGCCAGCGTTCCCCCCGGGACTAGCAACCACGAGCAGTACTTC
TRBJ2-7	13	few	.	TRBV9	CASSVALVDEQYF	TGTGCCAGCAGCGTAGCTCTTGTGGACGAGCAGTACTTC
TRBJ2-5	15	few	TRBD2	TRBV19	CASSLVSGGQETQYF	TGTGCCAGTAGTCTAGTCAGCGGGGGCCAAGAGACCCAGTACTTC
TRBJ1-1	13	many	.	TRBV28	CASSPVSNTEAFF	TGTGCCAGCAGTCCCGTCAGTAACACTGAAGCTTTCTTT
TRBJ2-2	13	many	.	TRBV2	CASSRLNTGELFF	TGTGCCAGCAGTAGGCTGAACACCGGGGAGCTGTTTTTT
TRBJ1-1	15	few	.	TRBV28	CASSLSAVMNTEAFF	TGTGCCAGCAGTTTATCCGCCGTAATGAACACTGAAGCTTTCTTT
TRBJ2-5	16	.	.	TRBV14	CASSPPLGRAQETQYF	TGTGCCAGCAGCCCCCCCCTTGGCAGGGCGCAAGAGACCCAGTACTTC
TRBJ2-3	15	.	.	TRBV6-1	CASSEVWDFLDTQYF	TGTGCCAGCAGTGAAGTTTGGGACTTCTTAGATACGCAGTATTTT
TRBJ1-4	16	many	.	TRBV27	CASSFYRGSTNEKLFF	TGTGCCAGCAGTTTCTATCGTGGTTCGACTAATGAAAAACTGTTTTTT
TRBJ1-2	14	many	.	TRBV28	CASSFVGSFGGYTF	TGTGCCAGCAGTTTCGTTGGGTCCTTCGGGGGCTACACCTTC
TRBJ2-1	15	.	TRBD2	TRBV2	CASRTTSGRFDEQFF	TGTGCCAGCAGAACGACTAGCGGGAGATTTGATGAGCAGTTCTTC
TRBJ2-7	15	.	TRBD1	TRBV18	CASSPNPQGAYEQYF	TGTGCCAGCTCCCCGAACCCACAGGGGGCCTACGAGCAGTACTTC
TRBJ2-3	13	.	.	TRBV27	CTSRDKGTDTQYF	TGTACCAGCAGGGACAAAGGCACAGATACGCAGTATTTT